The 20 T cell receptor beta chains below all came from one sample that was sequenced in a study of identical twins (dated by TCRdb to 2015 to 2016). Libraries were prepared through 5' RACE. Sequencer: Illumina HiSeq 2000. In TCRdb, the public reads were trimmed at Q25 with fastp and aligned with MiXCR, with productive beta chains retained. Each entry merges the rows of one CDR3 protein and shows their most common DNA and genes. This sample comprises 450,000 or so distinct CDR3 sequences, 12% to 15% of them detected only once. About 0.53% of the sample lies in the top ten. These same records also appear under a second study, on yellow fever vaccine responses in identical twins.

The sequencing sample was made of CD4+ T cells sorted from blood. The origin of the receptors is a young woman in good health.

This clonotype was seen more than once but under ten times. The chain recombines TRBV7-9 with TRBJ2-2; D might be TRBD2 (5 bases). V shed 5 bases and J shed 6 bases, with 10 bases lying between them. The CDR3 is made up of 13 amino acids. Per germline, CDR1 SEHNR and CDR2 FQNEAQ (reference sequence). CDR3 region: CASSPSKAGELFF. DNA for the CDR3: TGTGCCAGCAGCCCTAGCAAGGCCGGGGAGCTGTTTTTT.

There are many counts of this clonotype. The chain couples TRBV29-1 to TRBJ2-1; weak D call: TRBD2 (6 bases). The CDR3 has 13 residues. Germline-derived CDR1 and CDR2 are SQVTM and ANQGSEA. CDR3 sequence (DNA): TGCACCACGCGCGGCCTGGGAGGAAATGAGCAGTTCTTC. It yields the protein CTTRGLGGNEQFF.

The chain links TRBV6-1 to TRBJ2-1; D remains ambiguous. Trimming removed 0 bases at V and 10 bases at J, with 4 bases between. The germline V gene has CDR1 MNHNS and CDR2 SASEGT. The CDR3 runs 11 residues. The CDR3 DNA reads as TGTGCCAGCAGTGAAGCGGGGGAGCAGTTCTTC. As protein: CASSEAGEQFF.

The table lists this clonotype with many counts. The chain has TRBV2 and TRBJ2-7; perhaps TRBD1 as D (6 bases). The CDR3 sequence is 13 residues long. Trimming removed 6 bases at V and 7 bases at J, with 16 bases between. Germline assignment: CDR1 SNHLY and CDR2 FYNNEI. Written as DNA, the CDR3 is TGTGCCAGCAGCGGTCAGGGGCGTGAGGAGCAGTACTTC. It codes for CASSGQGREEQYF.

This clonotype has a count of ten or more. The chain carries TRBV4-2 and TRBJ2-1, with 7 nucleotides matching TRBD2. CDR3 length: 16 amino acids. Trimming cost V 0 bases and J 10 bases; bases outside gene matches: 12. Germline V gene data show CDR1 as LGHNA and CDR2 as YNFKEQ. The CDR3 sequence is CASSQELGGSTPEQFF. CDR3 DNA sequence: TGTGCCAGCAGCCAAGAATTGGGGGGGTCGACCCCAGAGCAGTTCTTC.

This chain connects TRBV25-1 to TRBJ2-7; TRBD1 agrees at 11 bases. With 8 bases clipped from V and 0 bases from J, the junction kept 6 bases outside the gene matches. Germline CDR1 reads MGHDK; CDR2 reads SYGVNS. CDR3 length: 15 residues. CDR3 sequence: CASGTGGTLSYEQYF. CDR3 sequence (DNA): TGTGCCAGCGGGACAGGGGGAACCCTCTCCTACGAGCAGTACTTC.

This chain uses TRBV20-1 with TRBJ1-1; D remains ambiguous. There are 12 residues in the CDR3. V gave up 4 bases and J gave up 1 base, with 7 bases separating them. The germline CDR1 and CDR2 sequences are DFQATT and SNEGSKA (reference sequence). The CDR3 here is CSATRTNTEAFF. In DNA form, the CDR3 reads TGCAGTGCTACCAGGACGAACACTGAAGCTTTCTTT.

J is TRBJ2-5 and V is TRBV29-1, with 12 nucleotides matching TRBD2. This CDR3 is 14 amino acids long. Germline CDR1 and CDR2: SQVTM and ANQGSEA. V was clipped by 3 bases and J by 4 bases; unmatched bases: 3. In DNA, the CDR3 is TGCAGCGTTGAGTCTAGCGGGGGGGCAGAGACCCAGTACTTC. Amino acid sequence: CSVESSGGAETQYF.

This chain joins TRBV30 and TRBJ2-2; D not certain. In germline, CDR1 is GTSNPN, CDR2 SVGIG (reference sequence). The CDR3 contains 14 residues. V was cut by 0 bases and J by 3 bases, with 8 bases left in between. CDR3 DNA sequence: TGTGCCTGGAGTGTAGTGGAATACACCGGGGAGCTGTTTTTT. Translated, it gives CAWSVVEYTGELFF.

This clonotype has at least ten counts. The J gene is TRBJ1-4, the V gene TRBV12-3 or TRBV12-4; 9 nucleotides line up with TRBD1. The junction had 1 base not matched to a gene; V was cut back by 1 base and J by 7 bases. The length of the CDR3 is 14 residues. As DNA, the CDR3 is TGTGCCAGCAGTTTAGAGGGACAGGGTGAAAAACTGTTTTTT. It is translated as CASSLEGQGEKLFF.

The chain combines TRBV19 with TRBJ2-2; 10 nucleotides line up with TRBD2. The V segment lost 10 bases and the J segment 0 bases; nucleotides outside the gene matches: 8. The CDR3 is 16 amino acids. Germline V gene sequence: CDR1 LNHDA, CDR2 SQIVND (reference sequence). The CDR3 DNA reads TGTGCCACCCTTAAACTAGCGGGGACGAACACCGGGGAGCTGTTTTTT. As protein: CATLKLAGTNTGELFF.

This clonotype appeared a few times. CDR3 protein: CASSDPPTPSYEQYF. DNA of the CDR3: TGTGCCAGCAGCGACCCACCGACACCCTCCTACGAGCAGTACTTC. V gene TRBV6-2 or TRBV6-3 combines with J gene TRBJ2-7; D unresolved. V dropped 6 bases and J dropped 0 bases, with 15 bases sitting between them. Germline CDR1 reads MNHEY; CDR2 reads SVGEGT. This CDR3 comprises 15 residues.

This chain uses TRBV12-3 or TRBV12-4 with TRBJ2-7; possibly TRBD1 or TRBD2 for D (5 bases each). This CDR3 has 14 residues. V lost 4 bases and J 0 bases, leaving 10 bases between the germline ends. The CDR3 loop reads CASSSGDGSYEQYF. CDR3 sequence (DNA): TGTGCCAGCAGTTCCGGGGACGGCTCCTACGAGCAGTACTTC.

In its sample, this clonotype was seen a few times. In DNA, the CDR3 is TGTGCCAGCAGCCAAGAGGTAGCGGGGTCCGGAACCCAGTACTTC. As protein: CASSQEVAGSGTQYF. The chain links TRBV3-1 to TRBJ2-5, with TRBD2 matching over 8 bases. The CDR3 consists of 15 residues. Looked up from germline, CDR1 is LGHDT and CDR2 is YNNKEL (reference sequence). The V and J ends lost 0 bases and 8 bases, in that order; junction bases with no gene match: 8.

The chain couples TRBV6-1 to TRBJ2-7; 10 bases agree with TRBD2. This CDR3 has 13 residues. Per the germline V gene, CDR1 is MNHNS and CDR2 is SASEGT. Trimming cost V 5 bases and J 5 bases; bases outside gene matches: 3. The CDR3 nucleotides are TGTGCCAGCAGTAATAGCGGGGGGAACGAGCAGTACTTC. It specifies CASSNSGGNEQYF.

There are a few counts of this clonotype. The V call is TRBV6-1, the J call TRBJ1-4; TRBD1 is a possible D gene (6 bases). V gave up 5 bases and J gave up 1 base, with 11 bases separating them. Germline V gives CDR1 MNHNS, CDR2 SASEGT. The CDR3 is 15 amino acids. CDR3 coding DNA: TGTGCCAGCAGTCTCCAGGGGATAACTAATGAAAAACTGTTTTTT. Translated, it gives CASSLQGITNEKLFF.

V usage is TRBV7-3 and J usage is TRBJ2-4; TRBD2 matches at 7 bases. The ends lost 2 bases at V and 12 bases at J; junction bases unmatched: 7. CDR3 length: 13 residues. In germline, CDR1 is SGHTA, CDR2 FQGTGA. CDR3 DNA: TGTGCCAGCAGCTTATTTGGCGGGGGAGCTCAGTACTTC. It specifies CASSLFGGGAQYF.

This clonotype was found a few times. This CDR3 reads CASSLEPAGASSKRADTQYF. The DNA of the CDR3 is TGCGCCAGCAGCTTGGAGCCAGCGGGAGCATCAAGTAAGCGGGCAGATACGCAGTATTTT. The chain carries TRBV5-1 and TRBJ2-3, with 8 bases aligning to TRBD2. The CDR3 length is 20 residues. J was trimmed by 4 bases and V by 0 bases; bases with no gene match: 19. CDR1 SGHRS and CDR2 YFSETQ come from the germline V gene. The full variable domain, completed using reference TRBV5-1 and TRBJ2-3, is KAGVTQTPRYLIKTRGQQVTLSCSPISGHRSVSWYQQTPGQGLQFLFEYFSETQRNKGNFPGRFSGRQFSNSRSEMNVSTLELGDSALYLCASSLEPAGASSKRADTQYFGPGTRLTVL.

In DNA form, the CDR3 reads TGTGCCAGCAGTTTCGGCAGTACCTACGAGCAGTACTTC. Protein product: CASSFGSTYEQYF. The chain couples TRBV12-3 or TRBV12-4 to TRBJ2-7; D is ambiguous. The CDR3 is 13 residues long. The V gene lost 3 bases and the J gene lost 2 bases, with 8 bases spanning the gap.

This clonotype occurred a few times. This chain uses TRBV12-3 or TRBV12-4 with TRBJ2-3; 9 positions match TRBD2. CDR3 length equals 14 residues. Trimming at V came to 7 bases and at J to 2 bases, leaving 4 bases not matched to a gene. CDR3 DNA sequence: TGTGCCAGCAACTTAGCGGGGGTCACAGATACGCAGTATTTT. It codes for CASNLAGVTDTQYF.